This T cell receptor beta chain appears in the sequencing data of a study of OX40 agonist ivuxolimab in advanced cancers. Study details: Partial responses were seen in three patients, one with hepatocellular carcinoma and two with cutaneous melanoma.

On this clone: Distinct nucleotide sequences in the sample also encode this CDR3.

TCRdb's table, derived via immunoSEQ multiplex PCR, lists solely in-frame clones and lacks some. The profile shows almost 70,000 clones, around four fifths of them singletons. Trimming shortened V by 5 bases and J by 5 bases, and 15 bases separated the two germline ends. This CDR3 spans 14 amino acids. Germline values: CDR1 SGHVS, CDR2 FNYEAQ. Sequencing used CD4+ or CD8+ T cells sorted from blood, obtained in a trial of the OX40 agonist ivuxolimab. This chain connects TRBV7-6 to TRBJ1-2, with D possibly matching TRBD1 (5 bases). This clonotype was sampled from an adult with an advanced solid tumor such as melanoma, head and neck, liver or kidney cancer. CDR3 in DNA: TGTGCCAGCAGCCCCCCGGGGACCACGTATGGCTACACCTTC. This codes for CASSPPGTTYGYTF.